The clone carrying this TCR beta chain was found a few times. The data originate from a study of blood T cell repertoires in COVID-19. Study-level information: Acute and convalescent COVID-19 specimens originated in the United States, Italy and Spain. The analysed material was cDNA or gDNA that came from T cells, B-cell-depleted T cells, or PBMCs.

Original analysis: Reference gene primer amplification yielded estimated nucleated cell counts. Assay: immunoSEQ multiplex PCR; the TCRdb copy retains only in-frame clones and omits some. Clone size and the V and J calls come from that table; the DNA yielded D and trimming. Of around 110,000 clones listed, less than 90% are singletons. The sequenced sample was peripheral blood. The TCR was taken from a young man with acute or convalescent COVID-19.

The CDR3 loop is CASSEDSQPQHF. In DNA form, the CDR3 reads TGTGCCAGCAGTGAAGACTCCCAGCCCCAGCATTTT. The chain employs TRBV6-1 and TRBJ1-5; D gene ambiguous. The CDR3 has 12 amino acids. Germline lookup yields CDR1 MNHNS and CDR2 SASEGT. The V gene lost 1 base and the J gene lost 7 bases, with 5 bases spanning the gap.